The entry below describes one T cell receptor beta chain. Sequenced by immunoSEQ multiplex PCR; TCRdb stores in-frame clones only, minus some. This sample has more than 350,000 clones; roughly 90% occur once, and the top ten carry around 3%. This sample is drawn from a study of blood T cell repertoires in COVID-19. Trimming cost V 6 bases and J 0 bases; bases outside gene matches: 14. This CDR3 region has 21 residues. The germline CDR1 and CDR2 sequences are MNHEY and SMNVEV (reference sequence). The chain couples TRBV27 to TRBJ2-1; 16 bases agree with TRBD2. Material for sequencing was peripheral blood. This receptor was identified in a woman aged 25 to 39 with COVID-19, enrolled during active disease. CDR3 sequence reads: CASSVLVEGLAGGSSYNEQFF. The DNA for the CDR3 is TGTGCCAGCAGCGTATTGGTCGAGGGACTAGCGGGGGGGAGCTCCTACAATGAGCAGTTCTTC.